This T cell receptor (beta chain) derives from a study of blood T cell repertoires in COVID-19. Whole-study context: Sites in the United States, Italy and Spain provided acute and convalescent COVID-19 samples.

Individuals drawn from around 24 US areas were about 18 to 95 years old. All recovered Cohort 3 donors got two negative PCRs, got clearance, or saw symptom resolution. Sequenced by immunoSEQ multiplex PCR; TCRdb stores in-frame clones only, minus some. The data contain some 150,000 clones, roughly 82% of them seen just once; the ten biggest clones take up around 15%. V shed 1 base and J shed 4 bases, with 7 bases lying between them. Germline values: CDR1 SNHLY, CDR2 FYNNEI. This CDR3 has 13 residues. This clonotype was sampled from a man in his fifties who had recovered from COVID-19. Sequences were obtained from PBMCs or T cells enriched from blood (not recorded which). The gene calls are TRBV2 and TRBJ1-2; possibly TRBD1 for D (6 bases). CDR3 DNA sequence: TGTGCCAGCAGTGAAGACAGGGTCTATGGCTACACCTTC. Encoded protein: CASSEDRVYGYTF.